This entry is about one TCR beta chain. Its target is not known. This sample is drawn from a study of cytotoxic CD8 clonotypes in ibrutinib-treated CLL. Turning to the study itself: Response samples followed a median about 12 months of treatment, range 6 to 36. Sequencing produced an average of roughly 280,000 productive templates and roughly 89,000 productive rearrangements per sample. The study's findings and limits: Timing of sampling differed between sustained-remission and progressing patients.

Trimming cost V 1 base and J 2 bases, with 10 bases left between them. This CDR3 comprises 15 residues. Per the germline V gene, CDR1 is SGHRS and CDR2 is YFSETQ. The data were produced by immunoSEQ multiplex PCR, yet TCRdb's version contains in-frame clones alone and is incomplete. The profile covers about 200,000 clones, with around 70% appearing a single time and roughly 12% taken by the ten largest. The rearrangement uses TRBV5-1 and TRBJ1-3, with a possible D match to TRBD1 (5 bases). Sequenced here: PBMCs, sampled after 24 months of ibrutinib treatment. The clonotype was recovered from a human donor with chronic lymphocytic leukemia. The DNA for the CDR3 is TGCGCCAGCAGCTTGCTGACAGCTACTGGAAACACCATATATTTT. It encodes CASSLLTATGNTIYF.